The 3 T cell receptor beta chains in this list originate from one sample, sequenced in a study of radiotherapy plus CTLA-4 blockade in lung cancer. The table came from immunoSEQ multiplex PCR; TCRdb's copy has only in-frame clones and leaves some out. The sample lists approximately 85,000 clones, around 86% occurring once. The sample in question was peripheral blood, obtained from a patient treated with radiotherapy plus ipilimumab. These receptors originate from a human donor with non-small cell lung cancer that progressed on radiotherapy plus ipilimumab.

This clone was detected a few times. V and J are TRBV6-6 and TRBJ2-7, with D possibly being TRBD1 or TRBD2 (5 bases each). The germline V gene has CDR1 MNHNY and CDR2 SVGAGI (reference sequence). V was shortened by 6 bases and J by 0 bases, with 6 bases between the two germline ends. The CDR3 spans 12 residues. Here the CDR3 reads CASRGDSYEQYF. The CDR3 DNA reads TGTGCCAGCAGGGGGGACTCCTACGAGCAGTACTTC.

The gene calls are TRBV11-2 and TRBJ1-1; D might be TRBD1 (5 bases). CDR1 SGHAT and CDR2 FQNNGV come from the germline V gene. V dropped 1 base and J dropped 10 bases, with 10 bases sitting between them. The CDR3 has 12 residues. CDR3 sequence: CASSLVAGRAFF. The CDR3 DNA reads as TGTGCCAGCAGCTTAGTGGCAGGGAGAGCTTTCTTT.

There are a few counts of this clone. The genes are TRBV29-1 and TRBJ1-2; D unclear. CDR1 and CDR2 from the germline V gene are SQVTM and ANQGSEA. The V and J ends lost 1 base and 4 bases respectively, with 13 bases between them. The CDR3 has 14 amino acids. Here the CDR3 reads CSVEVLGSIYGYTF. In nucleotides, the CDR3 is TGCAGCGTTGAAGTTTTGGGAAGCATCTATGGCTACACCTTC.